Following are 3 T cell receptor beta chains from one sample sequenced in a study of PD-1 blockade in classical Hodgkin lymphoma. Libraries were prepared by immunoSEQ multiplex PCR; TCRdb keeps only in-frame clonotypes and omits some of them. This sample has 40,000 to 45,000 clones, with around 76% found just once. All patients experienced relapse after autologous stem cell transplantation, and brentuximab vedotin exposure was variable. Sequencing used peripheral blood mononuclear cells (PBMCs), obtained before the second cycle of nivolumab. Receptors originate from a human donor with classical Hodgkin lymphoma.

The chain uses TRBV7-2 and TRBJ2-1; TRBD2 agrees at 7 bases. From germline, CDR1 is SGHTA and CDR2 FQGNSA. With 5 bases clipped from V and 6 bases from J, the junction kept 4 bases outside the gene matches. This CDR3 spans 13 amino acids. In DNA, the CDR3 is TGTGCCAGCAGCCCTTGGGGGGGCAATGAGCAGTTCTTC. It encodes CASSPWGGNEQFF.

This clone was seen just once. The J gene is TRBJ2-5, the V gene TRBV27, with D perhaps TRBD1 or TRBD2 (5 bases each). Germline-derived CDR1 and CDR2 are MNHEY and SMNVEV (reference sequence). CDR3 length: 17 amino acids. Trimming took off 2 bases at V and 1 base at J, with 17 bases between the two ends. The CDR3 sequence: CASSLNPGDRPQETQYF. The CDR3 nucleotides read TGTGCCAGCAGTTTAAACCCCGGGGACCGACCCCAAGAGACCCAGTACTTC.

The chain recombines TRBV5-5 with TRBJ1-1; D is unclear. The CDR3 totals 12 residues. CDR1 and CDR2 (germline): SGHKS, YYEKEE (reference sequence). Trimming stripped 2 bases from V and 5 bases from J, with 7 bases between. In nucleotides, the CDR3 is TGTGCCAGCAGCTTTCTCGGGACTGAAGCTTTCTTT. Residues: CASSFLGTEAFF.